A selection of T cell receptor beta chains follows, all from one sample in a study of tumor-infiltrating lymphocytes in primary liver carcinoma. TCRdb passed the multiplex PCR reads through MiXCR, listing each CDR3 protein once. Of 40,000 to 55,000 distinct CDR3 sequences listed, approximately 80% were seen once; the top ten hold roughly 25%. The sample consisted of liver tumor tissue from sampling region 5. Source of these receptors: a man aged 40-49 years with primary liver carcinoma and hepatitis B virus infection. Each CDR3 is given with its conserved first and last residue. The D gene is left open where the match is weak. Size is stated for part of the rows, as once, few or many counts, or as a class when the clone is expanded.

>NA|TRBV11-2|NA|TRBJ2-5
TGTGCAAGTAGTCCCGTCGGGCAAGTCCCAGAGACCCAGTACTTC
CASSPVGQVPETQYF
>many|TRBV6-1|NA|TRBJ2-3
TGTGCCAGCAATTTCGGAGATACGCAGTATTTT
CASNFGDTQYF
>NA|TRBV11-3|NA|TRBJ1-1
TGTGCCAGCAGCTTAGCAGCCACCACTGAAGCTTTCTTT
CASSLAATTEAFF
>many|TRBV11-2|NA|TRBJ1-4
TGTGCCAGCAGCTTAGACCCGGCAGGGGTTGAAAAACTGTCTTTT
CASSLDPAGVEKLSF
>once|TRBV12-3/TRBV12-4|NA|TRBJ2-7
TGTGGCAGCAGTCTCGGGACTGGGGACGGGCAGTACTTC
CGSSLGTGDGQYF
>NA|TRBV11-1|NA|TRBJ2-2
TGTACCAGCAACTATACAGGACCTTTCTCCTGGGAGCTGTTTTTT
CTSNYTGPFSWELFF
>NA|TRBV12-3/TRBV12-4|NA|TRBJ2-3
TGTGAGAGCAGTTCCGAGGGGGGTGAATTCTATACGCAGTATTTT
CESSSEGGEFYTQYF
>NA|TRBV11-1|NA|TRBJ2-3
TGTGCCTGCAGTTCTGGGGGAAGCTCTGTTGGAGTCCGCACAGATACGCGGTATTTT
CACSSGGSSVGVRTDTRYF
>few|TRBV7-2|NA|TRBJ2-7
TGTGCCAGCAGCCCATCGAGGAGGGCGGTTCCCTACGAGCAGTACTTC
CASSPSRRAVPYEQYF
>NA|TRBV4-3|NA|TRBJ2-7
TGCGCCAGCATCCAAGGTAGGGGGGCGGGAAACGAGCAGTACTTC
CASIQGRGAGNEQYF
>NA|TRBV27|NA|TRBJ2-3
TGTGCCAGCAGTTTATCGGGAAGCACAGATACACAGTATTTT
CASSLSGSTDTQYF
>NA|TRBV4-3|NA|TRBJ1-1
TGCGCCAGCAGCAACCTCGACCAGAACACTGAAGTTTTCTTT
CASSNLDQNTEVFF
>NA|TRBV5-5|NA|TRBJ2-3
TGTGGCAGCAGTTTGACTGACGGGACAGATACGCAGTATTTT
CGSSLTDGTDTQYF